The 26 T cell receptor beta chains presented below share a single source sample, sequenced in a study of T-cell memory formation after mild COVID-19. TCRdb analysed the 5' RACE reads with MiXCR anew, one entry per CDR3 protein. This sample has approximately 350,000 distinct CDR3 sequences; over 10% occur once, and the top ten carry about 21%. Sequences were obtained from PBMCs or a T cell subset sorted from them (not recorded which). Every receptor here comes from a man younger than 35 who had mild COVID-19 (a few samples of this study predate the infection). Cell type and time point are not known.

This rearrangement joins TRBV6-5 to TRBJ1-2, with 7 bases identical to TRBD1. After removal of 7 bases from V and 3 bases from J, the junction contained 8 bases not matched to a gene. Germline loops: CDR1 MNHEY, CDR2 SVGAGI. The CDR3 extends over 14 amino acids. The CDR3 sequence is CASTRDSSDYGYTF. CDR3 nucleotides: TGTGCCAGCACGAGGGACAGCTCTGACTATGGCTACACCTTC.

This clonotype was counted between two and nine times. The rearrangement links TRBV3-1 to TRBJ1-5; D is possibly TRBD1 (5 bases). Between the trimmed V and J ends, which lost 3 bases and 3 bases, there was a span of 18 bases. The germline V gene has CDR1 LGHDT and CDR2 YNNKEL (reference sequence). The CDR3 spans 17 residues. The CDR3 sequence is CASSHAGGGDYNQPQHF. The DNA for the CDR3 is TGTGCCAGCAGCCACGCCGGGGGAGGGGACTACAATCAGCCCCAGCATTTT. The whole variable domain, filled in from reference TRBV3-1 and TRBJ1-5, reads DTAVSQTPKYLVTQMGNDKSIKCEQNLGHDTMYWYKQDSKKFLKIMFSYNNKELIINETVPNRFSPKSPDKAHLNLHINSLELGDSAVYFCASSHAGGGDYNQPQHFGDGTRLSIL.

The CDR3 DNA is TGTGCCAGCAGCCCGCGAGGACTAGCGGCCAATGAGCAGTTCTTC. It encodes CASSPRGLAANEQFF. This rearrangement joins TRBV4-2 to TRBJ2-1; TRBD2 aligns across 10 bases. With 4 bases clipped from V and 6 bases from J, the junction kept 6 bases outside the gene matches. CDR1 is LGHNA, CDR2 YNFKEQ, per germline. This CDR3 spans 15 amino acids.

This clonotype was picked up a small number of times. CDR3 in amino acids: CASSFYDRPGYGYTF. CDR3 DNA: TGTGCCAGCAGTTTTTACGACAGGCCAGGCTATGGCTACACCTTC. This chain uses TRBV6-5 with TRBJ1-2; D might be TRBD1 (6 bases). The CDR3 is 15 amino acids. Germline values: CDR1 MNHEY, CDR2 SVGAGI. The ends were cut back, 4 bases at V and 4 bases at J, with 16 bases in the middle.

This clonotype was detected ten times or more. V and J are TRBV5-1 and TRBJ2-2, with unresolved D. The length of the CDR3 is 15 residues. V lost 7 bases to trimming and J lost 2 bases, with 15 bases between them. The germline CDR1 and CDR2 sequences are SGHRS and YFSETQ. For the CDR3, the DNA is TGCGCCAGCCGCTCGAGAGATCTCAACACCGGGGAGCTGTTTTTT. Translated: CASRSRDLNTGELFF.

This clonotype was counted once. Written as DNA, the CDR3 is TGTGCCAGCACTCGGGGGGGGGTTTACAATGAGCAGTTCTTC. Encoded protein: CASTRGGVYNEQFF. The chain links TRBV7-2 to TRBJ2-1, with 8 bases lining up with TRBD2. There are 14 residues in the CDR3. V lost 7 bases, J lost 4 bases, and 6 bases stayed unmatched. The germline V gene has CDR1 SGHTA and CDR2 FQGNSA.

The chain is built from TRBV6-2 or TRBV6-3 and TRBJ2-3; weak D call: TRBD2 (5 bases). Trimming left V 4 bases short and J 4 bases short, with 15 bases between. The CDR3 loop spans 15 amino acids. Germline CDR1 MNHEY, CDR2 SVGEGT. In nucleotides, the CDR3 is TGTGCCAGCAGTTCATCGGGAAGAATGGCAGATACGCAGTATTTT. Protein: CASSSSGRMADTQYF.

A few counts support this clonotype. In DNA form, the CDR3 reads TGTGCCAGCAGCTTGGGACAGGCGGGAGATACGCAGTATTTT. The encoded protein is CASSLGQAGDTQYF. The chain is built from TRBV5-4 and TRBJ2-3, with a possible D match to TRBD1 (6 bases). CDR1 and CDR2 from the germline V gene are SGHNT and YYREEE (reference sequence). The CDR3 is made up of 14 amino acids. V shed 0 bases and J shed 5 bases, with 10 bases lying between them.

This clonotype came up a few times. This chain joins TRBV12-3 or TRBV12-4 and TRBJ1-4, with TRBD1 as a possible D gene (5 bases). This CDR3 spans 14 amino acids. V shed 5 bases and J shed 8 bases, with 15 bases lying between them. CDR3 protein: CASSAEFRGEKLFF. CDR3 sequence (DNA): TGTGCCAGCAGTGCAGAGTTTCGGGGGGAAAAACTGTTTTTT.

This clonotype was picked up a small number of times. This chain uses TRBV6-1 with TRBJ2-7; TRBD2 is a possible D gene (6 bases). Germline V lookup: CDR1 MNHNS, CDR2 SASEGT. With 6 bases removed from V and 3 bases from J, the gap between germline ends came to 18 bases. The CDR3 is 15 residues long. CDR3 in DNA: TGTGCCAGCAGAGTGGCGGGGACCTTTTACTACGAGCAGTACTTC. Translation: CASRVAGTFYYEQYF.

This clonotype was seen a handful of times. CDR3 protein: CASSLVGVGETQYF. CDR3 sequence (DNA): TGTGCCAGCAGCTTAGTAGGGGTCGGAGAGACCCAGTACTTC. The chain couples TRBV7-8 to TRBJ2-5, with D possibly TRBD1 on 5 matching bases. V lost 1 base, J lost 4 bases, and 10 bases lay in between. From germline, CDR1 is SGHVS and CDR2 FQNEAQ. This CDR3 has 14 amino acids.

To note about this clonotype: A junction boundary mismatches the germline segment, possibly from a read error. The rearrangement links TRBV4-2 to TRBJ2-3, with D possibly TRBD1 on 6 matching bases. Germline V gene sequence: CDR1 LGHNA, CDR2 YNFKEQ. The CDR3 consists of 16 residues. CDR3 in DNA: TGCGCCAGCAGCCAAGATCTGGGGGCAGGCACAGATACGCAGTATTTT. This sequence encodes CASSQDLGAGTDTQYF.

This chain uses TRBV12-3 or TRBV12-4 with TRBJ2-7; 9 bases match TRBD2. The CDR3 is made up of 13 amino acids. The V and J ends lost 8 bases and 1 base, in that order; junction bases with no gene match: 3. The CDR3 bases are TGTGCCAGCCTTACTAGCGGGTCCTACGAGCAGTACTTC. This gives the protein CASLTSGSYEQYF.

Ten or more counts support this clonotype. The chain recombines TRBV7-9 with TRBJ2-1; the match to TRBD2 covers 12 bases. Germline trimming cut 5 bases from V and 5 bases from J; bases unmatched to any gene: 10. Germline lookup yields CDR1 SEHNR and CDR2 FQNEAQ (reference sequence). This CDR3 has 17 residues. CDR3 loop: CASSAILLAGGDNEQFF. The CDR3 bases are TGTGCCAGCAGCGCGATTTTACTAGCGGGGGGAGACAATGAGCAGTTCTTC.

The rearrangement uses TRBV5-1 and TRBJ1-2, with TRBD1 identical over 9 bases. The CDR3 totals 14 residues. Trimming removed 3 bases from V and 6 bases from J; junction bases left unmatched: 6. Germline assignment: CDR1 SGHRS and CDR2 YFSETQ. CDR3 sequence (DNA): TGCGCCAGCAGCTCACAGGGGGCGCCGGATGGCTACACCTTC. Its translation: CASSSQGAPDGYTF. Drawing the rest from reference TRBV5-1 and TRBJ1-2, the complete variable domain is KAGVTQTPRYLIKTRGQQVTLSCSPISGHRSVSWYQQTPGQGLQFLFEYFSETQRNKGNFPGRFSGRQFSNSRSEMNVSTLELGDSALYLCASSSQGAPDGYTFGSGTRLTVV.

V usage is TRBV5-1 and J usage is TRBJ2-6; TRBD2 might be the D (6 bases). CDR3 length equals 16 residues. From germline, CDR1 is SGHRS and CDR2 YFSETQ. V lost 4 bases, J lost 4 bases, and 15 bases lay in between. Written as DNA, the CDR3 is TGCGCCAGCAGCGTACCCCCCGGGAGCGGGGCCAACGTCCTGACTTTC. It translates to CASSVPPGSGANVLTF.

The chain carries TRBV5-1 and TRBJ2-4; possible D gene TRBD2, 6 bases. Germline V gives CDR1 SGHRS, CDR2 YFSETQ. With 4 bases removed from V and 5 bases from J, the gap between germline ends came to 13 bases. CDR3 length: 14 amino acids. CDR3 sequence (DNA): TGCGCCAGCAGCCTGCAGGGCGGGGAAAACATTCAGTACTTC. Amino acids: CASSLQGGENIQYF.

This clonotype was seen only a few times. V is TRBV4-1 and J is TRBJ1-1; D unresolved. In germline, CDR1 is MGHRA, CDR2 YSYEKL. Trimming took off 0 bases at V and 7 bases at J, with 9 bases between the two ends. CDR3 size: 13 residues. Here the CDR3 DNA reads TGCGCCAGCAGCCAAGATTGGAGTAGTGAAGCTTTCTTT. It yields the protein CASSQDWSSEAFF.

This clonotype was observed a handful of times. The gene calls are TRBV7-6 and TRBJ1-6; D remains ambiguous. Trimming pared 4 bases from V and 10 bases from J, leaving 8 bases between. The CDR3 has 12 residues. Looked up from germline, CDR1 is SGHVS and CDR2 is FNYEAQ. DNA of the CDR3: TGTGCCAGCAGCTCCCCCCCCTCACCCCTCCACTTT. Translation: CASSSPPSPLHF.

This clonotype came up a few times. The chain joins TRBV2 to TRBJ2-7, with D perhaps TRBD1 (5 bases). CDR1 and CDR2 from the germline V gene are SNHLY and FYNNEI. V lost 4 bases and J lost 6, with 13 bases in between. The CDR3 totals 13 residues. CDR3 in DNA: TGTGCCAGCAGTGGACAGAGGATTGGCGAGCAGTACGTC. It is translated as CASSGQRIGEQYV.

This clonotype was found many times. This CDR3 is CASSLEGTGEADTQYF. Here the CDR3 DNA reads TGCGCCAGCAGCTTGGAAGGGACAGGGGAGGCAGATACGCAGTATTTT. The chain couples TRBV5-1 to TRBJ2-3; 10 bases are a match to TRBD1. The V segment lost 0 bases and the J segment 4 bases; nucleotides outside the gene matches: 5. Germline V gene data show CDR1 as SGHRS and CDR2 as YFSETQ. There are 16 residues in the CDR3.

V usage is TRBV7-9 and J usage is TRBJ2-2; D ambiguous. This CDR3 region has 16 residues. Per the germline V gene, CDR1 is SEHNR and CDR2 is FQNEAQ (reference sequence). V lost 1 base and J lost 8, with 17 bases in between. The DNA for the CDR3 is TGTGCCAGCAGCTTAGAGCCTGCAGAGCCCCGAGGGGAGCTGTTTTTT. Translated: CASSLEPAEPRGELFF. The full variable domain, in which reference TRBV7-9 and TRBJ2-2 provide the parts outside the CDR3, is DTGVSQNPRHKITKRGQNVTFRCDPISEHNRLYWYRQTLGQGPEFLTYFQNEAQLEKSRLLSDRFSAERPKGSFSTLEIQRTEQGDSAMYLCASSLEPAEPRGELFFGEGSRLTVL.

The chain links TRBV5-1 to TRBJ2-5; no clear D. The CDR3 contains 15 residues. Germline V lookup: CDR1 SGHRS, CDR2 YFSETQ. V gave up 4 bases and J gave up 1 base, with 14 bases separating them. The CDR3 DNA sequence: TGCGCCAGCAGCGCTTCGGGTGGACGCCAAGAGACCCAGTACTTC. It specifies CASSASGGRQETQYF.

This clonotype has more than one count but fewer than ten. The chain carries TRBV6-5 and TRBJ1-4; tentatively, D is TRBD1 (5 bases). Trimming stripped 2 bases from V and 1 base from J, with 11 bases between. Germline CDR1 and CDR2: MNHEY and SVGAGI. The CDR3 contains 16 residues. CDR3 nucleotides: TGTGCCAGCAGTTACCAACCGGGGGGAACTAATGAAAAACTGTTTTTT. It translates to CASSYQPGGTNEKLFF.

The chain links TRBV6-5 to TRBJ1-1; 7 nucleotides align to TRBD1. Germline assignment: CDR1 MNHEY and CDR2 SVGAGI. V lost 4 bases to trimming and J lost 3 bases; unmatched junction nucleotides: 2. The CDR3 is 13 amino acids. The CDR3: CASSSGQHTEAFF. The DNA of the CDR3 is TGTGCCAGCAGTTCGGGACAGCACACTGAAGCTTTCTTT.

In its sample, this clonotype was seen many times. The V and J genes are TRBV4-2 and TRBJ1-2, with a tentative D call TRBD1 (5 bases). The germline V gene encodes CDR1 LGHNA and CDR2 YNFKEQ. CDR3 length: 13 residues. The germline V and J ends were trimmed by 7 bases and 2 bases, with 11 bases remaining between them. The CDR3 coding sequence is TGTGCCAGCAAACGGGGACCGAACTATGGCTACACCTTC. As protein: CASKRGPNYGYTF.